This record covers a single T cell receptor (beta chain). What it binds is unknown. In germline, CDR1 is SGHTA, CDR2 FQGNSA. This CDR3 has 17 residues. V was trimmed by 0 bases and J by 3 bases, leaving 15 bases between them. The time point denotes: blood 4 weeks post-SBRT, at nephrectomy. As to treatment: 15 Gy SBRT to primary tumor, nephrectomy 4 weeks later. Nephrectomy followed 15 Gy stereotactic body radiation by 4 weeks. Radiation-treated patients gave blood at baseline, week 2 and week 4. This entry is derived from a study of radiation and T cells in renal cell carcinoma. Regarding the study as a whole: From baseline, blood top tumor clonotypes peaked at 2 weeks post-radiation. Pretreatment tumor biopsies were lacking, so baseline clonotypes are unknown.

The method was immunoSEQ multiplex PCR; TCRdb's version includes in-frame clones alone and lacks a portion of them. The profile shows approximately 70,000 clones, roughly 80% of them singletons. The chain couples TRBV7-2 to TRBJ1-3; D gene uncertain. This clonotype originated in a man in his sixties with renal cell carcinoma. Material: blood, obtained from a patient whose treatment included radiotherapy and nephrectomy. For the CDR3, the DNA is TGTGCCAGCAGCTTAGCACGTATTAGGGAAGGTGGAAACACCATATATTTT. This encodes CASSLARIREGGNTIYF.